One sample yielded the 18 T cell receptor beta chains listed below, sequenced in a study of blood T cells in healthy people across ages. A second PCR, run for about 7 to 11 cycles, used a sample-barcoded 5' primer plus a J-beta primer mix. TCRdb fed the 5' RACE reads into MiXCR, producing one record per CDR3 protein. The sample has about 800,000 distinct CDR3 sequences; about 62% are singletons. Source material: blood. The receptors here all came from a man aged 25-40 years in good health.

This clonotype showed up just a few times. The chain recombines TRBV29-1 with TRBJ2-2, with D unclear. With 3 bases removed from V and 0 bases from J, the gap between germline ends came to 8 bases. This CDR3 is 14 amino acids long. Germline V gene data show CDR1 as SQVTM and CDR2 as ANQGSEA. CDR3 coding DNA: TGCAGCGTTGAGATGAACGCGAACACCGGGGAGCTGTTTTTT. Translated, it gives CSVEMNANTGELFF.

The gene calls are TRBV29-1 and TRBJ2-2; D possibly corresponds to TRBD2 (6 bases). CDR3 size: 13 residues. Looked up from germline, CDR1 is SQVTM and CDR2 is ANQGSEA. Trimming took off 7 bases at V and 4 bases at J, with 13 bases between the two ends. CDR3 amino acids: CSARDLTTGELFF. In DNA form, the CDR3 reads TGCAGCGCCCGGGACTTAACCACCGGGGAGCTGTTTTTT.

The rearrangement joins TRBV7-9 to TRBJ2-3; 9 bases match TRBD2. CDR3 length equals 14 residues. After removal of 2 bases from V and 5 bases from J, the junction contained 2 bases not matched to a gene. Germline V gives CDR1 SEHNR, CDR2 FQNEAQ (reference sequence). The chain's CDR3 is CASSLSLAGDTQYF. The CDR3 nucleotides read TGTGCCAGCAGCTTATCACTAGCGGGAGATACGCAGTATTTT.

This clonotype occurred many times. The chain carries TRBV6-2 or TRBV6-3 and TRBJ2-5, with 7 bases identical to TRBD2. CDR1 and CDR2 (germline): MNHEY, SVGEGT. This CDR3 is built from 14 residues. Trimming at V came to 5 bases and at J to 5 bases, leaving 8 bases not matched to a gene. The CDR3 coding sequence is TGTGCCAGCAGTCCCTGGACTAGTGCGGAGACCCAGTACTTC. This encodes CASSPWTSAETQYF.

V gene TRBV21-1 combines with J gene TRBJ2-5; the table's D call TRBD2 went unverified against the DNA. TRBV21-1 is designated a pseudogene. The CDR3 covers 17 residues. Here the CDR3 reads CASSKILKAPLWETQYF. The CDR3 coding sequence is TGTGCCAGCAGCAAAATCCTCAAGGCTCCCTTATGGGAGACCCAGTACTTC.

The chain couples TRBV6-5 to TRBJ1-2; D is ambiguous. There are 16 residues in the CDR3. Between the trimmed V and J ends, which lost 0 bases and 4 bases, there was a span of 15 bases. Germline V CDR1 and CDR2: MNHEY, SVGAGI. CDR3 loop: CASSYSTHGLTYGYTF. Here the CDR3 DNA reads TGTGCCAGCAGTTACTCAACCCATGGACTTACCTATGGCTACACCTTC.

The chain has TRBV7-2 and TRBJ1-4; perhaps TRBD1 as D (5 bases). The V end lost 5 bases, the J end lost 10 bases, and 20 bases lay between the germline ends. This CDR3 region has 15 residues. The V gene's germline CDR1 is SGHTA and CDR2 FQGNSA. The CDR3 nucleotides are TGTGCCAGCAGCATGTGGGGGGTACCTGTGGGAAAACTGTTTTTT. Translating gives CASSMWGVPVGKLFF. The complete variable domain, with remaining parts taken from reference TRBV7-2 and TRBJ1-4, reads GAGVSQSPSNKVTEKGKDVELRCDPISGHTALYWYRQSLGQGLEFLIYFQGNSAPDKSGLPSDRFSAERTGGSVSTLTIQRTQQEDSAVYLCASSMWGVPVGKLFFGSGTQLSVL.

This chain links TRBV20-1 with TRBJ1-1, with unresolved D. V lost 3 bases and J 1 base, leaving 6 bases between the germline ends. The CDR3 spans 12 residues. Per the germline V gene, CDR1 is DFQATT and CDR2 is SNEGSKA (reference sequence). The CDR3 bases are TGCAGTGCTAGGAGCGGGAACACTGAAGCTTTCTTT. Encoded protein: CSARSGNTEAFF.

V gene TRBV6-5 combines with J gene TRBJ2-3, with D perhaps matching TRBD2 (6 bases). CDR1 and CDR2 from the germline V gene are MNHEY and SVGAGI. This CDR3 is built from 15 residues. V lost 6 bases to trimming and J lost 0 bases, with 13 bases between them. This CDR3 reads CASRAWGDSTDTQYF. CDR3 in DNA: TGTGCCAGCAGAGCCTGGGGGGACAGCACAGATACGCAGTATTTT.

The chain combines TRBV20-1 with TRBJ2-7; unclear D gene. The length of the CDR3 is 11 residues. From germline, CDR1 is DFQATT and CDR2 SNEGSKA (reference sequence). CDR3 sequence reads: CSSPGDYEQYF. The DNA for the CDR3 is TGCAGCTCCCCGGGCGACTACGAGCAGTACTTC.

This clonotype showed up just once. The chain uses TRBV6-5 and TRBJ2-7; 9 bases are a match to TRBD2. This CDR3 has 14 amino acids. The germline CDR1 and CDR2 sequences are MNHEY and SVGAGI. With 2 bases clipped from V and 5 bases from J, the junction kept 4 bases outside the gene matches. The CDR3 is CASSYLAGWDEQYF. CDR3 bases: TGTGCCAGCAGTTACCTAGCGGGGTGGGACGAGCAGTACTTC.

The chain is built from TRBV5-1 and TRBJ1-1, with D tentatively TRBD1 (5 bases). The V and J ends lost 0 bases and 4 bases respectively, with 10 bases between them. The germline V gene encodes CDR1 SGHRS and CDR2 YFSETQ. The length of the CDR3 is 14 residues. This chain's CDR3 is CASSLAWGSTEAFF. The CDR3 nucleotides are TGCGCCAGCAGCTTGGCGTGGGGGAGCACTGAAGCTTTCTTT.

Turning to this clonotype: This clone may be a read error of a much larger clone one base away. This chain joins TRBV7-2 and TRBJ2-1, with a possible D match to TRBD2 (5 bases). Germline CDR1 is SGHTA and CDR2 is FQGNSA. CDR3 length: 12 residues. In DNA form, the CDR3 reads TGTGCCAGCAGCCTAGCTGTCGGGGAGCAGTCCTTC. Translating gives CASSLAVGEQSF.

V gene TRBV4-1 combines with J gene TRBJ2-5; D is unresolved. Trimming cost V 2 bases and J 1 base, with 2 bases left between them. The CDR3 length is 12 residues. Germline-derived CDR1 and CDR2 are MGHRA and YSYEKL. The CDR3 loop is CASSQPQETQYF. DNA of the CDR3: TGCGCCAGCAGCCAACCCCAAGAGACCCAGTACTTC.

This sequence joins TRBV28 and TRBJ1-1, with D possibly TRBD1 on 5 matching bases. The germline V gene encodes CDR1 MDHEN and CDR2 SYDVKM. The CDR3 is 12 residues long. Trimming removed 0 bases at V and 6 bases at J, with 5 bases between. The DNA of the CDR3 is TGTGCCAGCAGTTTATGGGGGGCTGAAGCTTTCTTT. Translating it yields CASSLWGAEAFF.

J is TRBJ1-2 and V is TRBV29-1; D remains ambiguous. The CDR3 extends over 13 amino acids. The ends were cut back, 1 base at V and 1 base at J, with 7 bases in the middle. Germline CDR1 and CDR2: SQVTM and ANQGSEA. CDR3 nucleotide sequence: TGCAGCGTTGAAGGGATCCATAACTATGGCTACACCTTC. Translating gives CSVEGIHNYGYTF.

This rearrangement joins TRBV12-3 or TRBV12-4 to TRBJ1-1, with D perhaps TRBD1 (5 bases). The germline V and J ends were trimmed by 5 bases and 7 bases, with 23 bases remaining between them. This CDR3 has 16 amino acids. The CDR3 here is CASSRPLQEALGEAFF. For the CDR3, the DNA is TGTGCCAGCAGTCGACCTTTACAGGAGGCGCTTGGTGAAGCTTTCTTT.

The gene calls are TRBV20-1 and TRBJ2-7; TRBD1 might be the D (6 bases). The V end lost 5 bases, the J end lost 0 bases, and 17 bases lay between the germline ends. Germline V gene data show CDR1 as DFQATT and CDR2 as SNEGSKA (reference sequence). The CDR3 has 15 amino acids. CDR3 region: CSAPQILGGSYEQYF. The CDR3 DNA reads TGCAGTGCTCCCCAGATCCTAGGGGGCTCCTACGAGCAGTACTTC.